This entry lists 14 T cell receptor beta chains sequenced from one sample in a study of blood T cell repertoires in COVID-19 (dated by TCRdb to 2020 to 2021). Library prep was done by the immunoSEQ multiplex PCR assay. In TCRdb, the immuneACCESS table is reduced to in-frame sequences with V and J assigned. These tables do not hold every clone; where another copy was compared, an unresolved V gene accounts for under half, and the others remain unexplained. The sample has 150,000 to 250,000 clones on record, approximately 82% of them singletons. The ten largest make up 6.9% of the sample. The specimen sequenced was peripheral blood. Receptors originate from a human donor with acute or convalescent COVID-19. The donor label of this sample is uncertain.

The rearrangement joins TRBV5-1 to TRBJ2-7; possible D gene TRBD2, 5 bases. Trimming took 0 bases from V and 7 from J, leaving 8 bases between them. Germline V gives CDR1 SGHRS, CDR2 YFSETQ. The CDR3 extends over 12 amino acids. The CDR3 loop reads CASSLVGGEQYF. The CDR3 DNA is TGCGCCAGCAGCTTGGTTGGAGGAGAGCAGTACTTC.

The chain uses TRBV12-3 or TRBV12-4 and TRBJ2-3; D gene unclear. This CDR3 has 13 residues. V was pared by 6 bases and J by 2 bases, with 9 bases between. The CDR3 sequence: CASRNEITDTQYF. CDR3 coding DNA: TGTGCCAGCAGAAACGAGATCACAGATACGCAGTATTTT.

The gene calls are TRBV5-1 and TRBJ2-1; 11 bases map to TRBD2. Germline values: CDR1 SGHRS, CDR2 YFSETQ. This CDR3 has 15 residues. V lost 2 bases to trimming and J lost 8 bases; unmatched junction nucleotides: 6. This CDR3 reads CASSFIAGGPDEQFF. The CDR3, as DNA: TGCGCCAGCAGCTTCATAGCGGGAGGGCCTGATGAGCAGTTCTTC. Full variable domain (rest looked up from reference TRBV5-1 and TRBJ2-1): KAGVTQTPRYLIKTRGQQVTLSCSPISGHRSVSWYQQTPGQGLQFLFEYFSETQRNKGNFPGRFSGRQFSNSRSEMNVSTLELGDSALYLCASSFIAGGPDEQFFGPGTRLTVL.

This clone was counted only a few times. The chain is built from TRBV19 and TRBJ2-5; a weak D match, TRBD1 (6 bases). The ends were cut back, 5 bases at V and 2 bases at J, with 15 bases in the middle. The length of the CDR3 is 15 residues. CDR1 is LNHDA, CDR2 SQIVND, per germline (reference sequence). Written as DNA, the CDR3 is TGTGCCAGTAGTGTCTCCCGGACAGTACAAGAGACCCAGTACTTC. Residues: CASSVSRTVQETQYF.

CDR3 nucleotides: TGTGCCAGCAGTTCCTCGGGGGGCACCTTTGGCGATACGCAGTATTTT. Protein sequence: CASSSSGGTFGDTQYF. The genes are TRBV27 and TRBJ2-3; D possibly corresponds to TRBD2 (7 bases). The CDR3 is 16 amino acids. Germline CDR1 is MNHEY and CDR2 is SMNVEV (reference sequence). Deletions cut 4 bases from V and 6 bases from J, with 20 bases between.

This clone occurred a few times. The chain couples TRBV10-2 to TRBJ1-1; D may be TRBD1 (6 bases). The CDR3 totals 12 residues. V lost 9 bases and J lost 4, with 12 bases in between. Germline V gives CDR1 WSHSY, CDR2 SAAADI. CDR3 sequence (DNA): TGCGCCAGTCGCACAGGGTTCACTGAAGCTTTCTTT. It codes for CASRTGFTEAFF.

A few counts support this clone. The chain combines TRBV9 with TRBJ2-7, with a possible D match to TRBD2 (5 bases). Deletions cut 4 bases from V and 4 bases from J, with 9 bases between. Germline CDR1 and CDR2: SGDLS and YYNGEE. The CDR3 length is 12 residues. In nucleotides, the CDR3 is TGTGCCAGCAGCCCAGAGGGTTACGAGCAGTACTTC. Translation gives CASSPEGYEQYF. Complete variable domain (other parts from reference TRBV9 and TRBJ2-7): DSGVTQTPKHLITATGQRVTLRCSPRSGDLSVYWYQQSLDQGLQFLIQYYNGEERAKGNILERFSAQQFPDLHSELNLSSLELGDSALYFCASSPEGYEQYFGPGTRLTVT.

The rearrangement joins TRBV24-1 to TRBJ1-1, with 10 bases lining up with TRBD1. Germline V lookup: CDR1 KGHDR, CDR2 SFDVKD. V was clipped by 7 bases and J by 1 base; unmatched bases: 8. The CDR3 consists of 16 residues. CDR3 DNA: TGTGCCACCAGAGGACAGGGGGTTCGGGAGAACACTGAAGCTTTCTTT. Translation gives CATRGQGVRENTEAFF.

This sequence joins TRBV5-4 and TRBJ1-2, with 7 bases aligning to TRBD1. Losses at the gene ends were 5 bases for V and 4 bases for J; bases not matched to a gene: 5. The V gene's germline CDR1 is SGHNT and CDR2 YYREEE (reference sequence). The CDR3 contains 13 residues. CDR3 bases: TGTGCCAGCAGGCCGGGACAGACCTATGGCTACACCTTC. Translating gives CASRPGQTYGYTF.

In its sample, this clone was seen once. The chain carries TRBV6-6 and TRBJ2-7; tentatively, D is TRBD2 (6 bases). The germline CDR1 and CDR2 sequences are MNHNY and SVGAGI (reference sequence). Trimming shortened V by 8 bases and J by 2 bases, and 16 bases separated the two germline ends. The CDR3 totals 14 residues. The CDR3 spells CASGLGGRPYEQYF. The CDR3 DNA reads as TGTGCCAGCGGCTTAGGTGGGAGGCCCTACGAGCAGTACTTC.

The rearrangement joins TRBV6-6 to TRBJ1-5; 7 bases fit TRBD1. With V trimmed by 8 bases and J by 2 bases, 3 bases remained unmatched. There are 13 residues in the CDR3. Germline V gene lookup returns CDR1 MNHNY and CDR2 SVGAGI (reference sequence). CDR3 sequence reads: CASAGTGNQPQHF. In DNA, the CDR3 is TGTGCCAGCGCGGGGACAGGCAATCAGCCCCAGCATTTT.

The chain recombines TRBV4-3 with TRBJ2-7; a weak D match, TRBD2 (5 bases). The germline V gene has CDR1 LGHNA and CDR2 YSLEER. Trimming took off 1 base at V and 0 bases at J, with 10 bases between the two ends. The CDR3 runs to 15 residues. This chain's CDR3 is CASSQAADLSYEQYF. The CDR3 bases are TGCGCCAGCAGCCAAGCAGCGGACCTCTCCTACGAGCAGTACTTC.

The gene calls are TRBV6-1 and TRBJ2-7; 8 nucleotides agree with TRBD2. The V segment lost 1 base and the J segment 0 bases; nucleotides outside the gene matches: 2. The germline CDR1 and CDR2 sequences are MNHNS and SASEGT. The CDR3 runs to 15 residues. CDR3 in amino acids: CASSEVSGSSYEQYF. The CDR3 DNA is TGTGCCAGCAGTGAAGTGAGCGGGAGCTCCTACGAGCAGTACTTC.

The chain employs TRBV10-3 and TRBJ2-7; D is perhaps TRBD2 (6 bases). The V gene lost 2 bases and the J gene lost 6 bases, with 11 bases spanning the gap. CDR1 and CDR2 from the germline V gene are ENHRY and SYGVKD. The CDR3 runs 13 residues. The chain's CDR3 is CAISERWDSEQYF. The CDR3 bases are TGTGCCATCAGTGAGAGGTGGGACTCCGAGCAGTACTTC.